This TCR beta chain was recovered during a study of identical twins. Template switching introduced a universal primer site, and the cDNA bore unique molecular identifiers. TCRdb reprocessed the 5' RACE reads via MiXCR and lists one record per CDR3 protein. The data contain a few hundred thousand distinct CDR3 sequences, roughly 10% of them singletons. CDR3 length: 17 amino acids. The V end was cut by 3 bases, the J end by 2 bases, with 16 bases between. Germline loops: CDR1 MGHDK, CDR2 SYGVNS. Points on this clonotype: Its specificity is not known.

Study-level points and caveats: Fewer insertions were carried by abundant cord blood beta clonotypes, but none was seen in memory repertoires. Excess low generation probability was seen in twin-shared out-of-frame alpha sequences.

Sequencing was done on a sample of naive T cells sorted from blood. The rearrangement joins TRBV25-1 to TRBJ2-2; D is uncertain. The clonotype comes from a woman aged 50 to 60 in good health. CDR3 protein: CASSDVTVTKNTGELFF. DNA for the CDR3: TGTGCCAGCAGTGATGTAACGGTCACGAAAAACACCGGGGAGCTGTTTTTT.